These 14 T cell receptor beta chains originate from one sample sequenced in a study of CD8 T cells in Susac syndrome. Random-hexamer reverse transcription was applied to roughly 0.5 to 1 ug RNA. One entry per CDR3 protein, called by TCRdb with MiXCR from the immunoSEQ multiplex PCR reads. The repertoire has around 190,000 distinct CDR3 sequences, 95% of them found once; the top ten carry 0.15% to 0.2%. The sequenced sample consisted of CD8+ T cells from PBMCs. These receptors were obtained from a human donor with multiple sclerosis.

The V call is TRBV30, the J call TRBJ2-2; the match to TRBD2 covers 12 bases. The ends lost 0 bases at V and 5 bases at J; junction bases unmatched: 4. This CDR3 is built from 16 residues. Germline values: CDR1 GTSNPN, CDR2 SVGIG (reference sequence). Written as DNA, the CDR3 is TGTGCCTGGAGTGTCCTAGCGGGAGGGCCAACCGGGGAGCTGTTTTTT. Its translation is CAWSVLAGGPTGELFF. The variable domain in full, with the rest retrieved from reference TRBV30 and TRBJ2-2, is SQTIHQWPATLVQPVGSPLSLECTVEGTSNPNLYWYRQAAGRGLQLLFYSVGIGQISSEVPQNLSASRPQDRQFILSSKKLLLSDSGFYLCAWSVLAGGPTGELFFGEGSRLTVL.

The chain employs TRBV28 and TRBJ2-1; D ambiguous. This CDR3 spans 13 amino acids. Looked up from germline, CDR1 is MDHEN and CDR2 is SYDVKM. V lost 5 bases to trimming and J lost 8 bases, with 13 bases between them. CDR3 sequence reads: CASSENQRDEQFF. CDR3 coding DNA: TGTGCCAGCAGTGAGAACCAAAGGGATGAGCAGTTCTTC. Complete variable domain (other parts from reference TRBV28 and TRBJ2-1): DVKVTQSSRYLVKRTGEKVFLECVQDMDHENMFWYRQDPGLGLRLIYFSYDVKMKEKGDIPEGYSVSREKKERFSLILESASTNQTSMYLCASSENQRDEQFFGPGTRLTVL.

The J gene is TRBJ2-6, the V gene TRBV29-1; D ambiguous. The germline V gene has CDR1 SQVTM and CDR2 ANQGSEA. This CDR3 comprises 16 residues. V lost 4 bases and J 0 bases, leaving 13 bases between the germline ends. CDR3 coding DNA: TGCAGCGTTGCAGATGAAAAGGGCTCTGGGGCCAACGTCCTGACTTTC. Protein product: CSVADEKGSGANVLTF.

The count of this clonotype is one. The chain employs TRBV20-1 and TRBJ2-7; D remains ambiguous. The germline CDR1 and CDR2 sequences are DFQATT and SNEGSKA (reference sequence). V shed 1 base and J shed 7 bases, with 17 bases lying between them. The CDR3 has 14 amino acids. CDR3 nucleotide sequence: TGCAGTGCTAGAGGACAACCCCCTGGGGAAGAGCAGTACTTC. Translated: CSARGQPPGEEQYF.

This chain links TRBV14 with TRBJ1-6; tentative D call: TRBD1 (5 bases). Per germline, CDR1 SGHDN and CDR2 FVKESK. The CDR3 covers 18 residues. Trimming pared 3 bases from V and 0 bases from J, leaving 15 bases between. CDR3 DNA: TGTGCCAGCAGCCACGGGGACGGGAGGAGCTCCTATAATTCACCCCTCCACTTT. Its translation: CASSHGDGRSSYNSPLHF.

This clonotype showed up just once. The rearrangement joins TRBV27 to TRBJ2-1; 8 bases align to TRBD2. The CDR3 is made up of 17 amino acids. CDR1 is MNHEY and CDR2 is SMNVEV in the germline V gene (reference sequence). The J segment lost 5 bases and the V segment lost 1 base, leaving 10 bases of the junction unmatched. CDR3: CASSLFWREVPNNEQFF. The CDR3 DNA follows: TGTGCCAGCAGTTTATTCTGGCGGGAGGTACCAAACAATGAGCAGTTCTTC.

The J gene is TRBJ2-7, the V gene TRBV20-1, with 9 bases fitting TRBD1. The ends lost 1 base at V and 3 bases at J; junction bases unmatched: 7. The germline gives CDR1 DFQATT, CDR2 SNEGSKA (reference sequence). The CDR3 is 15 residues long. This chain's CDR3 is CSARAWDRVIYEQYF. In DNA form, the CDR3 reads TGCAGTGCTAGAGCCTGGGACAGGGTGATCTACGAGCAGTACTTC.

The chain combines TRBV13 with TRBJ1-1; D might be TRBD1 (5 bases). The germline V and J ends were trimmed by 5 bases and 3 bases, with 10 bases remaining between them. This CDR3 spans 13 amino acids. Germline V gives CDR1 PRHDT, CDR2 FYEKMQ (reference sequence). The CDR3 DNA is TGTGCCAGCAGCACGCAGGGTTACACTGAAGCTTTCTTT. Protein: CASSTQGYTEAFF. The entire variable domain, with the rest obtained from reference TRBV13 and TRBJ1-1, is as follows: AAGVIQSPRHLIKEKRETATLKCYPIPRHDTVYWYQQGPGQDPQFLISFYEKMQSDKGSIPDRFSAQQFSDYHSELNMSSLELGDSALYFCASSTQGYTEAFFGQGTRLTVV.

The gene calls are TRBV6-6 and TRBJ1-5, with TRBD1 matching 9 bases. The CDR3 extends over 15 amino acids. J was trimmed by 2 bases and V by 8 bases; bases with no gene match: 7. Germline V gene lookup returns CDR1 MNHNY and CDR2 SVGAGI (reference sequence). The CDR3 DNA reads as TGTGCCAGCGGACTAACAGGGGGCGGCAATCAGCCCCAGCATTTT. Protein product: CASGLTGGGNQPQHF.

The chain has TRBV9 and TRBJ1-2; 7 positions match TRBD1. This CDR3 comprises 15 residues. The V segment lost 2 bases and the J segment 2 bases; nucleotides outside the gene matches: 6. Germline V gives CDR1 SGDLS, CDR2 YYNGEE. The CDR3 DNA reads TGTGCCAGCAGCGTTGGCAGGGGGATAAACTATGGCTACACCTTC. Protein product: CASSVGRGINYGYTF.

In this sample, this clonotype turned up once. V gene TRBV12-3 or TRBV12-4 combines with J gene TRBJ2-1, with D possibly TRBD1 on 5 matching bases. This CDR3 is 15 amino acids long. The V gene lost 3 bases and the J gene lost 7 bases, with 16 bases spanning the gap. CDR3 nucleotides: TGTGCCAGCAGTTTTTGGCAGGGTGTTGCAAATGAGCAGTTCTTC. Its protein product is CASSFWQGVANEQFF.

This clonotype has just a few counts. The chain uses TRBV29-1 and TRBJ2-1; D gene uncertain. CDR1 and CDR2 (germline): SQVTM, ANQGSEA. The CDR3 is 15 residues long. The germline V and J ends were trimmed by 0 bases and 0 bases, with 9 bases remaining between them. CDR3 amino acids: CSVEEFSSSYNEQFF. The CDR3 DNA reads TGCAGCGTTGAAGAGTTTTCTAGCTCCTACAATGAGCAGTTCTTC.

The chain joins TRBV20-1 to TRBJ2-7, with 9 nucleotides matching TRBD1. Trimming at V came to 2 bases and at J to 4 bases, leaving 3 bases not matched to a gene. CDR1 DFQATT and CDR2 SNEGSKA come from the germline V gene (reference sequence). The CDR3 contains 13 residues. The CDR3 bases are TGCAGTGCTAGAAGGGACAGGGTATACGAGCAGTACTTC. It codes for CSARRDRVYEQYF.

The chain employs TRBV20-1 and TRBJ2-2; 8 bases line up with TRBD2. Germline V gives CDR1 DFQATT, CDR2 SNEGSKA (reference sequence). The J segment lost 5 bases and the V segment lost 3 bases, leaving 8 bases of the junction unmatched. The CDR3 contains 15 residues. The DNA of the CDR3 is TGCAGTGCTAGTGTCGGGACTAGGATAACCGGGGAGCTGTTTTTT. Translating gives CSASVGTRITGELFF.